The clone carrying this T cell receptor (beta chain) was seen repeatedly, ten times or more. The antigen remains unidentified. There are 16 residues in the CDR3. V trimming: 0 bases; J trimming: 6 bases; junction bases outside the gene matches: 4. Germline V lookup: CDR1 LNHNV, CDR2 YYDKDF (reference sequence). Cells are PBMCs isolated from over 7.5 ml of fresh blood. It was RNA transcripts that yielded the amplified TCR beta CDR3 regions. A set of HTBI primers served as the primers for a first-round RT-PCR of the TCR CDR3. Each CDR3 protein is one row after TCRdb ran MiXCR on the multiplex PCR reads. The data hold approximately 400,000 distinct CDR3 sequences, with around 14% observed a single time. This sample stems from a study of T cells in Graves' hyperthyroidism and ophthalmopathy. Turning to the study itself: Peripheral blood was acquired at first diagnosis, ahead of any therapy whatsoever. Study outcomes and limitations: Blood samples included most of the expanded thyroid clonotypes exceeding 0.001.

The sequenced sample was blood. This chain links TRBV15 with TRBJ2-1; 11 bases line up with TRBD2. This receptor was identified in a woman aged 18-29 years with Graves' hyperthyroidism that later progressed to Graves' ophthalmopathy. The CDR3 spells CATSRERLAGGNEQFF. The CDR3 DNA reads TGTGCCACCAGCAGAGAGCGGCTAGCGGGAGGCAATGAGCAGTTCTTC.